The 23 T cell receptor beta chains below were found in one sample sequenced in a study of CD8+CD57+ T cells in acquired aplastic anemia (dated by TCRdb to the late 2010s). Sequencing used an Illumina HiSeq 2000. Genomic DNA was used as template for profiling of TCR beta VDJ combinations and CDR3 sequences. TCRdb trimmed public reads at Q25 via fastp, called clones via MiXCR and kept in-frame beta chains. CDR3 protein sequences are deduplicated, and each keeps its most common genes and DNA. The sample table contains fewer than 250,000 distinct CDR3 sequences; only one count was recorded for 54% of them. The leading ten clones occupy approximately 16% of the sample. The sequenced material came from sorted CD4+, CD8+, or CD8+CD57+ T cells (not recorded which) from PBMCs. These receptors originate from a human donor in good health, serving as a control.

The chain couples TRBV6-5 to TRBJ2-7; possible D gene TRBD1, 7 bases. Germline V gene lookup returns CDR1 MNHEY and CDR2 SVGAGI. Trimming removed 6 bases from V and 2 bases from J, with 17 bases in between. This CDR3 has 15 amino acids. As DNA, the CDR3 is TGTGCCAGCAGAGGGTGGGCAGGGGGGACCTACGAGCAGTACTTC. Protein sequence: CASRGWAGGTYEQYF.

With respect to this clonotype: Since the CDR3 does not end with the conserved phenylalanine or tryptophan, this likely comes from a read error. The J gene is TRBJ2-3, the V gene TRBV11-2; no reliable D call. Germline-derived CDR1 and CDR2 are SGHAT and FQNNGV. CDR3 length equals 11 residues. The CDR3, as DNA: TGTGCCAGCAGCTCCACAGATATGCAGTATCTT. Its protein is CASSSTDMQYL.

This clonotype was seen many times. CDR3 DNA sequence: TGTGCCAGCTCACCTACAGGGACCTACGAGCAGTACTTC. Its protein is CASSPTGTYEQYF. The V gene is TRBV18, the J gene TRBJ2-7; TRBD1 is a possible D gene (6 bases). CDR1 and CDR2 from the germline V gene are KGHSH and LQKENI. V was trimmed by 3 bases and J by 2 bases, leaving 8 bases between them. The CDR3 is 13 amino acids.

This chain uses TRBV24-1 with TRBJ1-2; D is unclear. This CDR3 has 11 amino acids. V was trimmed by 10 bases and J by 5 bases, leaving 10 bases between them. Germline V CDR1 and CDR2: KGHDR, SFDVKD. CDR3: CATPRGYGYTF. The CDR3 DNA reads TGTGCCACACCGCGGGGATATGGCTACACCTTC.

The chain joins TRBV10-3 to TRBJ1-6; a weak D match, TRBD1 (5 bases). There are 16 residues in the CDR3. The V and J ends lost 0 bases and 10 bases respectively, with 16 bases between them. Germline CDR1 ENHRY, CDR2 SYGVKD. The CDR3 DNA sequence: TGTGCCATCAGTGAGTCCAGGGTCTCAGGGATATCACCCCTCCACTTT. Translation: CAISESRVSGISPLHF.

V and J are TRBV10-2 and TRBJ2-1, with 10 bases aligning to TRBD1. Gene TRBJ2-7 matches the end of the DNA better, so the J call may be wrong. This CDR3 has 15 amino acids. Germline V gives CDR1 WSHSY, CDR2 SAAADI. The CDR3 spells CASNAGTGDVYEQYF. DNA of the CDR3: TGCGCCAGCAACGCCGGGACAGGGGACGTCTACGAGCAGTACTTC.

This chain joins TRBV19 and TRBJ2-3, with 7 bases lining up with TRBD1. This CDR3 is 15 amino acids long. The J segment lost 0 bases and the V segment lost 3 bases, leaving 3 bases of the junction unmatched. The germline gives CDR1 LNHDA, CDR2 SQIVND (reference sequence). The CDR3 bases are TGTGCCAGTAGTATGGGACAGCCTAGCACAGATACGCAGTATTTT. It specifies CASSMGQPSTDTQYF. Looking up the rest from reference TRBV19 and TRBJ2-3 gives the full variable domain: DGGITQSPKYLFRKEGQNVTLSCEQNLNHDAMYWYRQDPGQGLRLIYYSQIVNDFQKGDIAEGYSVSREKKESFPLTVTSAQKNPTAFYLCASSMGQPSTDTQYFGPGTRLTVL.

V gene TRBV7-9 combines with J gene TRBJ2-7, with 13 bases that match TRBD2. This CDR3 contains 15 residues. Germline V CDR1 and CDR2: SEHNR, FQNEAQ (reference sequence). V was pared by 7 bases and J by 3 bases, with 6 bases of the junction left unmatched. The CDR3 reads CASTGTSGKNYEQYF. CDR3 sequence (DNA): TGTGCCAGCACGGGGACTAGCGGGAAAAACTACGAGCAGTACTTC.

V and J are TRBV19 and TRBJ2-7, with no clear D. Germline V gives CDR1 LNHDA, CDR2 SQIVND (reference sequence). The CDR3 runs 13 residues. V was trimmed by 10 bases and J by 4 bases, leaving 17 bases between them. The DNA for the CDR3 is TGTGCCACCTCGACAACTCGGGTTTACGAGCAGTACTTC. Translation: CATSTTRVYEQYF.

This clonotype was recorded a few times. A single base separates this from a much larger clone, so it may be a read error. The chain recombines TRBV4-3 with TRBJ2-6, with a weak D call TRBD1 (6 bases). Germline V lookup: CDR1 LGHNA, CDR2 YSLEER. This CDR3 is 17 amino acids long. CDR3 loop: CASSQQMGASGANALTF. The CDR3 bases are TGCGCCAGCAGCCAACAGATGGGGGCGTCTGGGGCCAACGCCCTGACTTTC.

With respect to this clonotype: At one of its ends the junction is not consistent with the germline gene, which may arise from a read error. The CDR3 here is CASSFGPENYGYTF. Written as DNA, the CDR3 is TGCGCCAGCAGCTTCGGTCCGGAAAACTATGGCTACACCTTC. J is TRBJ1-2 and V is TRBV7-9; unclear D gene. Germline loops: CDR1 SEHNR, CDR2 FQNEAQ (reference sequence). The CDR3 runs to 14 residues.

This clonotype was picked up a small number of times. This chain connects TRBV30 to TRBJ1-2; D is uncertain. CDR1 and CDR2 (germline): GTSNPN, SVGIG (reference sequence). CDR3 length: 14 residues. Trimming left V 2 bases short and J 0 bases short, with 10 bases between. The CDR3 DNA sequence: TGTGCCTGGAGTCGACCGTTAGCTAACTATGGCTACACCTTC. Its translation: CAWSRPLANYGYTF.

The genes are TRBV15 and TRBJ2-7, with TRBD1 matching 7 bases. Germline lookup yields CDR1 LNHNV and CDR2 YYDKDF (reference sequence). The CDR3 runs 15 residues. Unmatched junction bases numbered 4, after V lost 0 bases and J lost 2 bases. The CDR3 is CATSREYGTAYEQYF. The CDR3, as DNA: TGTGCCACCAGCAGAGAGTATGGGACAGCCTACGAGCAGTACTTC. Drawing the rest from reference TRBV15 and TRBJ2-7, the complete variable domain is DAMVIQNPRYQVTQFGKPVTLSCSQTLNHNVMYWYQQKSSQAPKLLFHYYDKDFNNEADTPDNFQSRRPNTSFCFLDIRSPGLGDTAMYLCATSREYGTAYEQYFGPGTRLTVT.

V is TRBV2 and J is TRBJ1-6; tentatively, D is TRBD1 (6 bases). The CDR3 spans 14 residues. In germline, CDR1 is SNHLY, CDR2 FYNNEI. Trimming pared 7 bases from V and 4 bases from J, leaving 11 bases between. This CDR3 reads CASTQDSYNSPLHF. In nucleotides, the CDR3 is TGTGCCAGCACCCAGGACAGTTATAATTCACCCCTCCACTTT.

V is TRBV29-1 and J is TRBJ1-3, with D possibly TRBD1 on 5 matching bases. The V gene's germline CDR1 is SQVTM and CDR2 ANQGSEA. V was clipped by 7 bases and J by 1 base, with 11 bases between them. The CDR3 contains 13 residues. The CDR3 bases are TGCAGCGCCGACAGCGCTTCTGGAAACACCATATATTTT. It encodes CSADSASGNTIYF.

The V gene is TRBV19, the J gene TRBJ2-3; possibly TRBD1 for D (6 bases). CDR1 is LNHDA, CDR2 SQIVND, per germline (reference sequence). V was shortened by 4 bases and J by 8 bases, with 19 bases between the two germline ends. This CDR3 has 15 residues. CDR3 sequence reads: CASSTGHRLEGTQYF. The CDR3 bases are TGTGCCAGTAGTACGGGACACCGACTCGAGGGTACGCAGTATTTT. Combining the CDR3 with reference TRBV19 and TRBJ2-3 gives the whole variable domain DGGITQSPKYLFRKEGQNVTLSCEQNLNHDAMYWYRQDPGQGLRLIYYSQIVNDFQKGDIAEGYSVSREKKESFPLTVTSAQKNPTAFYLCASSTGHRLEGTQYFGPGTRLTVL.

In its sample, this clonotype was seen many times. The rearrangement joins TRBV2 to TRBJ2-7; possibly TRBD1 for D (6 bases). The CDR3 is made up of 14 amino acids. Germline V gene sequence: CDR1 SNHLY, CDR2 FYNNEI. Trimming removed 5 bases from V and 6 bases from J, with 17 bases in between. Here the CDR3 reads CASSKLTGGREQYF. The DNA of the CDR3 is TGTGCCAGCAGTAAATTGACAGGTGGCCGCGAGCAGTACTTC.

The CDR3 region is CSVGGQSNYGYTF. As DNA, the CDR3 is TGCAGCGTTGGGGGACAGTCGAACTATGGCTACACCTTC. The chain links TRBV29-1 to TRBJ1-2; TRBD1 aligns across 7 bases. J lost 2 bases, V lost 4 bases, and 4 bases had no gene match. The V gene's germline CDR1 is SQVTM and CDR2 ANQGSEA. This CDR3 contains 13 residues.

This clonotype has ten or more counts. The chain recombines TRBV27 with TRBJ2-7; 8 nucleotides match TRBD1. Germline-derived CDR1 and CDR2 are MNHEY and SMNVEV (reference sequence). The CDR3 is 16 amino acids. V shed 2 bases and J 1 base; nucleotides not matched to a gene: 7. CDR3 in DNA: TGTGCCAGCAGTTTAAATCCGGGACAGGCATCCTACGAGCAGTACTTC. Its protein product is CASSLNPGQASYEQYF.

This clonotype was observed at least ten times. For the CDR3, the DNA is TGTGCCAGCAGTTACCCCGACAGGAACTATGGCTACACCTTC. Translating it yields CASSYPDRNYGYTF. The chain links TRBV6-6 to TRBJ1-2, with TRBD1 as a possible D gene (6 bases). CDR1 is MNHNY and CDR2 is SVGAGI in the germline V gene (reference sequence). V shed 2 bases and J shed 2 bases, with 9 bases lying between them. The CDR3 runs to 14 residues.

The rearrangement joins TRBV20-1 to TRBJ1-6; 9 positions agree with TRBD1. Germline V gives CDR1 DFQATT, CDR2 SNEGSKA (reference sequence). The CDR3 runs to 14 residues. J gave up 9 bases and V 7 bases, and 10 bases lay outside the gene matches. CDR3 coding DNA: TGCAGTGTGACCAGGACAGGGGAGGGTTCACCCCTCCACTTT. Translation: CSVTRTGEGSPLHF.

The V and J genes are TRBV2 and TRBJ1-3; D not resolved. V dropped 4 bases and J dropped 1 base, with 8 bases sitting between them. From germline, CDR1 is SNHLY and CDR2 FYNNEI. The CDR3 has 14 amino acids. CDR3 residues: CASSAAGSGNTIYF. CDR3 DNA sequence: TGTGCCAGCAGTGCCGCGGGATCTGGAAACACCATATATTTT.

The chain carries TRBV9 and TRBJ1-1, with 8 positions matching TRBD1. V dropped 0 bases and J dropped 1; count of bases not matched to a gene: 2. The length of the CDR3 is 15 residues. Per germline, CDR1 SGDLS and CDR2 YYNGEE. The CDR3 DNA follows: TGTGCCAGCAGCGTAGGTACAGGGGGGAACACTGAAGCTTTCTTT. It yields the protein CASSVGTGGNTEAFF.